These 31 T cell receptor beta chains originate from one sample sequenced in a study of blood T cell repertoires in COVID-19. Repertoires were generated with immunoSEQ multiplex PCR, while TCRdb's copy carries only in-frame clones and drops some. The sample includes a few hundred thousand clones, more than 85% of them seen just once. The sample taken for sequencing was peripheral blood. The receptors stem from a man aged 55 to 70 with acute or convalescent COVID-19.

V is TRBV9 and J is TRBJ1-2, with 7 bases that match TRBD1. CDR3 length: 14 residues. The J segment lost 5 bases and the V segment lost 4 bases, leaving 8 bases of the junction unmatched. In germline, CDR1 is SGDLS, CDR2 YYNGEE. The CDR3 reads CASSPLETGYGYTF. The CDR3 nucleotides read TGTGCCAGCAGCCCTCTCGAGACAGGGTATGGCTACACCTTC.

This clone has a single count. The genes are TRBV19 and TRBJ2-5, with D unclear. Trimming took 10 bases from V and 4 from J, leaving 10 bases between them. The germline V gene has CDR1 LNHDA and CDR2 SQIVND (reference sequence). The CDR3 runs to 11 residues. This CDR3 is CATRQVETQYF. CDR3 coding DNA: TGTGCCACACGGCAGGTAGAGACCCAGTACTTC.

This CDR3 reads CAWSVLGGSVHGYTF. The CDR3 DNA is TGTGCCTGGAGTGTTCTAGGGGGCTCTGTTCATGGCTACACCTTC. The chain has TRBV30 and TRBJ1-2, with TRBD1 matching over 7 bases. The CDR3 is made up of 15 amino acids. Germline CDR1 and CDR2: GTSNPN and SVGIG (reference sequence). V was clipped by 0 bases and J by 6 bases; unmatched bases: 10.

This clone was picked up a small number of times. The CDR3 loop is CASTLHRASNYGYTF. For the CDR3, the DNA is TGTGCCAGTACCCTACACAGGGCATCTAACTATGGCTACACCTTC. The J gene is TRBJ1-2, the V gene TRBV19, with D perhaps TRBD1 (6 bases). Trimming took off 7 bases at V and 0 bases at J, with 15 bases between the two ends. Germline CDR1 reads LNHDA; CDR2 reads SQIVND (reference sequence). This CDR3 has 15 amino acids.

V and J are TRBV5-1 and TRBJ2-1; possibly TRBD2 for D (6 bases). Per the germline V gene, CDR1 is SGHRS and CDR2 is YFSETQ. The CDR3 extends over 16 amino acids. The V gene lost 0 bases and the J gene lost 2 bases, with 12 bases spanning the gap. Written as DNA, the CDR3 is TGCGCCAGCAGCTTGGTAGAGACTAGTGCCTACAATGAGCAGTTCTTC. Its protein product is CASSLVETSAYNEQFF.

For the CDR3, the DNA is TGTGCCAGCAGCTTAGGTGACAGGGGAAATTCACCCCTCCACTTT. It codes for CASSLGDRGNSPLHF. This chain connects TRBV7-9 to TRBJ1-6, with 8 bases lining up with TRBD1. CDR3 size: 15 residues. Germline V gives CDR1 SEHNR, CDR2 FQNEAQ (reference sequence). Unmatched junction bases numbered 3, after V lost 1 base and J lost 7 bases.

The chain recombines TRBV10-3 with TRBJ1-2, with 8 bases lining up with TRBD1. J was trimmed by 4 bases and V by 7 bases; bases with no gene match: 8. The CDR3 loop spans 14 amino acids. Germline assignment: CDR1 ENHRY and CDR2 SYGVKD. This chain's CDR3 is CAIKGTGVPYGYTF. The CDR3 DNA sequence: TGTGCCATCAAGGGGACAGGCGTCCCCTATGGCTACACCTTC.

The table lists this clone with a few counts. The gene calls are TRBV30 and TRBJ1-3, with TRBD1 matching 9 bases. The CDR3 spans 15 residues. Germline V gives CDR1 GTSNPN, CDR2 SVGIG (reference sequence). V shed 5 bases and J 4 bases; nucleotides not matched to a gene: 9. CDR3 sequence (DNA): TGTGCCTGGGTTACACCCGGGACAGGGGGAAACACCATATATTTT. Its protein product is CAWVTPGTGGNTIYF.

The gene calls are TRBV7-6 and TRBJ2-3, with 13 positions matching TRBD2. V shed 5 bases and J 4 bases; nucleotides not matched to a gene: 6. The germline CDR1 and CDR2 sequences are SGHVS and FNYEAQ. CDR3 length equals 16 residues. CDR3 sequence: CASSVTSGGAADTQYF. CDR3 DNA: TGTGCCAGCAGCGTAACTAGCGGGGGGGCCGCAGATACGCAGTATTTT.

This clone was detected ten times or more. The chain uses TRBV7-9 and TRBJ1-2, with TRBD1 identical over 8 bases. This CDR3 region has 12 residues. Unmatched junction bases numbered 4, after V lost 7 bases and J lost 6 bases. Germline lookup yields CDR1 SEHNR and CDR2 FQNEAQ (reference sequence). CDR3 sequence reads: CASTTGVNGYTF. Here the CDR3 DNA reads TGTGCCAGCACGACAGGGGTCAATGGCTACACCTTC. The entire variable domain, with the rest obtained from reference TRBV7-9 and TRBJ1-2, is as follows: DTGVSQNPRHKITKRGQNVTFRCDPISEHNRLYWYRQTLGQGPEFLTYFQNEAQLEKSRLLSDRFSAERPKGSFSTLEIQRTEQGDSAMYLCASTTGVNGYTFGSGTRLTVV.

The rearrangement uses TRBV13 and TRBJ2-7, with 10 bases fitting TRBD1. Germline V CDR1 and CDR2: PRHDT, FYEKMQ (reference sequence). V gave up 5 bases and J gave up 9 bases; unmatched junction bases: 10. The CDR3 sequence is 14 residues long. The CDR3 spells CASSPSGTGEGQYF. CDR3 in DNA: TGTGCCAGCAGCCCCTCGGGGACAGGGGAAGGGCAGTACTTC.

The chain is built from TRBV25-1 and TRBJ2-1, with 16 bases identical to TRBD2. CDR1 MGHDK and CDR2 SYGVNS come from the germline V gene. Trimming removed 6 bases from V and 5 bases from J; junction bases left unmatched: 10. The CDR3 covers 18 residues. CDR3: CASRPPGLAGGQNNEQFF. The CDR3 DNA reads as TGTGCCAGCAGACCCCCGGGACTAGCGGGGGGGCAGAACAATGAGCAGTTCTTC.

Only one count was recorded for this clone. This rearrangement joins TRBV23-1 to TRBJ2-7; D is possibly TRBD1 (6 bases). TRBV23-1 is an open reading frame whose function is uncertain. V was pared by 3 bases and J by 6 bases, with 12 bases between. CDR3 length equals 13 residues. This CDR3 is CASSQDSICEQYF. In nucleotides, the CDR3 is TGCGCCAGCAGTCAGGACAGTATATGCGAGCAGTACTTC.

J is TRBJ2-5 and V is TRBV21-1; the D call of TRBD2 is as the table states it, not checked on the DNA. TRBV21-1 has pseudogene status. This CDR3 comprises 16 residues. CDR3 nucleotides: TGTGCCAGCAGCAAGATTAGCGGGGGGGCCAGGGAGACCCAGTACTTC. Its translation is CASSKISGGARETQYF.

The chain has TRBV6-4 and TRBJ2-5, with TRBD2 identical over 12 bases. Trimming removed 5 bases from V and 5 bases from J; junction bases left unmatched: 3. From germline, CDR1 is MRHNA and CDR2 SNTAGT. CDR3 length: 14 amino acids. The CDR3 loop is CASSPTSGGETQYF. The DNA for the CDR3 is TGTGCCAGCAGTCCGACTAGCGGGGGTGAGACCCAGTACTTC.

The chain has TRBV29-1 and TRBJ1-2, with 7 bases matching TRBD1. Germline V gene lookup returns CDR1 SQVTM and CDR2 ANQGSEA. After removal of 7 bases from V and 7 bases from J, the junction contained 15 bases not matched to a gene. This CDR3 has 14 residues. CDR3 sequence: CSADPTGQVVGYTF. CDR3 sequence (DNA): TGCAGCGCTGATCCTACTGGACAGGTGGTTGGCTACACCTTC.

This chain uses TRBV27 with TRBJ1-3, with D uncertain. Germline CDR1 is MNHEY and CDR2 is SMNVEV (reference sequence). Trimming took off 5 bases at V and 4 bases at J, with 9 bases between the two ends. The CDR3 loop spans 13 amino acids. The CDR3 region is CASSRPGGNTIYF. The DNA for the CDR3 is TGTGCCAGCAGTCGGCCAGGCGGAAACACCATATATTTT.

V gene TRBV18 combines with J gene TRBJ1-1; perhaps TRBD1 as D (5 bases). Looked up from germline, CDR1 is KGHSH and CDR2 is LQKENI. CDR3 length: 11 residues. With 5 bases removed from V and 9 bases from J, the gap between germline ends came to 10 bases. The CDR3 bases are TGTGCCAGCTCAGAAGACAGACAAGCTTTCTTT. It codes for CASSEDRQAFF.

The chain employs TRBV7-9 and TRBJ2-2; 7 positions agree with TRBD1. V lost 5 bases to trimming and J lost 2 bases; unmatched junction nucleotides: 5. The germline V gene has CDR1 SEHNR and CDR2 FQNEAQ (reference sequence). This CDR3 is built from 15 residues. In DNA, the CDR3 is TGTGCCAGCAGCGGAAGGGACAGAAACACCGGGGAGCTGTTTTTT. This sequence encodes CASSGRDRNTGELFF.

CDR3 region: CASSQPGTSPNTGELFF. The CDR3 coding sequence is TGTGCCAGCAGCCAGCCCGGGACAAGCCCGAACACCGGGGAGCTGTTTTTT. The V gene is TRBV14, the J gene TRBJ2-2; maybe TRBD1 (6 bases). The CDR3 is 17 amino acids. V gave up 3 bases and J gave up 0 bases, with 14 bases separating them. The V gene's germline CDR1 is SGHDN and CDR2 FVKESK.

This chain uses TRBV7-2 with TRBJ2-7; 12 bases fit TRBD2. The germline V gene has CDR1 SGHTA and CDR2 FQGNSA. The V segment lost 2 bases and the J segment 7 bases; nucleotides outside the gene matches: 9. The CDR3 contains 16 residues. The CDR3 sequence: CASSLWLAGGPREQYF. The CDR3 region has the DNA TGTGCCAGCAGCTTATGGCTAGCGGGGGGGCCCCGGGAGCAGTACTTC.

This clone showed up just a few times. This sequence joins TRBV9 and TRBJ2-7, with unresolved D. V gave up 2 bases and J gave up 1 base, with 10 bases separating them. The CDR3 is 14 residues long. From germline, CDR1 is SGDLS and CDR2 YYNGEE. The CDR3 coding sequence is TGTGCCAGCAGCGTGTCTCTGAGTTCCTACGAGCAGTACTTC. Its translation: CASSVSLSSYEQYF.

V is TRBV5-1 and J is TRBJ1-2, with 9 bases fitting TRBD1. CDR1 SGHRS and CDR2 YFSETQ come from the germline V gene. J gave up 4 bases and V 4 bases, and 5 bases lay outside the gene matches. The CDR3 is 14 residues long. In DNA form, the CDR3 reads TGCGCCAGCAGCGTTCCGGGACAGGGCTATGGCTACACCTTC. It codes for CASSVPGQGYGYTF.

This chain links TRBV20-1 with TRBJ2-3, with no clear D. The CDR3 is made up of 15 amino acids. CDR1 is DFQATT and CDR2 is SNEGSKA in the germline V gene (reference sequence). Trimming took 3 bases from V and 5 from J, leaving 18 bases between them. CDR3 bases: TGCAGTGCTAGTGTGGTTGAACGGGTTCGAGATACGCAGTATTTT. Its protein product is CSASVVERVRDTQYF.

The CDR3 loop is CASSINRGLPYEQYF. The CDR3 bases are TGTGCCAGCAGCATAAACAGGGGGTTGCCCTACGAGCAGTACTTC. The gene calls are TRBV7-2 and TRBJ2-7, with TRBD1 matching over 8 bases. This CDR3 region has 15 residues. Germline V gene data show CDR1 as SGHTA and CDR2 as FQGNSA. V lost 5 bases to trimming and J lost 2 bases; unmatched junction nucleotides: 8.

The V call is TRBV19, the J call TRBJ1-2, with TRBD1 matching 11 bases. Germline V gene lookup returns CDR1 LNHDA and CDR2 SQIVND (reference sequence). The ends lost 4 bases at V and 4 bases at J; junction bases unmatched: 8. The CDR3 runs 16 residues. CDR3 DNA sequence: TGTGCCAGTAGTAGGGCCGGCGGGACAGGGGGCTATGGCTACACCTTC. This translates into CASSRAGGTGGYGYTF.

The chain joins TRBV11-2 to TRBJ1-2; D is unclear. Germline lookup yields CDR1 SGHAT and CDR2 FQNNGV. V gave up 1 base and J gave up 5 bases, with 2 bases separating them. The CDR3 totals 11 residues. This chain's CDR3 is CASSLVYGYTF. CDR3 in DNA: TGTGCCAGCAGCTTAGTATATGGCTACACCTTC.

This sequence joins TRBV2 and TRBJ1-3; possibly TRBD1 for D (5 bases). The CDR3 length is 16 residues. From germline, CDR1 is SNHLY and CDR2 FYNNEI. Between the trimmed V and J ends, which lost 5 bases and 4 bases, there was a span of 18 bases. CDR3 protein: CASSPTPGERGNTIYF. CDR3 nucleotide sequence: TGTGCCAGCAGTCCTACTCCGGGGGAAAGGGGAAACACCATATATTTT.

The chain recombines TRBV7-9 with TRBJ2-2; TRBD1 matches 7 bases. This CDR3 is 15 amino acids long. Trimming took 8 bases from V and 4 from J; bases not matched to a gene: 10. The germline CDR1 and CDR2 sequences are SEHNR and FQNEAQ (reference sequence). The CDR3 region has the DNA TGTGCCAGCGGCCTCGACAGGGTGAGCACCGGGGAGCTGTTTTTT. Translated, it gives CASGLDRVSTGELFF.

The sample holds one count of this clone. J is TRBJ2-7 and V is TRBV7-2; the match to TRBD2 covers 9 bases. Germline lookup yields CDR1 SGHTA and CDR2 FQGNSA. V lost 2 bases and J lost 7; bases outside the gene matches: 9. The CDR3 extends over 15 amino acids. This CDR3 reads CASSLSGGTAWEQYF. The CDR3, as DNA: TGTGCCAGCAGCTTAAGCGGGGGGACTGCCTGGGAGCAGTACTTC.

This rearrangement joins TRBV7-9 to TRBJ1-4; TRBD1 is a possible D gene (5 bases). Trimming left V 1 base short and J 7 bases short, with 13 bases between. The CDR3 is 15 amino acids. Germline V gene lookup returns CDR1 SEHNR and CDR2 FQNEAQ (reference sequence). The CDR3 protein is CASSLDAGLAEKLFF. In nucleotides, the CDR3 is TGTGCCAGCAGCTTAGACGCAGGGTTGGCTGAAAAACTGTTTTTT.